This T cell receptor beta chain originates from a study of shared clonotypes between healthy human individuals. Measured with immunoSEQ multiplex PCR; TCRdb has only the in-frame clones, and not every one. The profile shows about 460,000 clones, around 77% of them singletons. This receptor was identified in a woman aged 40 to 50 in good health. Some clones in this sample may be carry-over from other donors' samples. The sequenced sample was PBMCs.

The CDR3 here is CSAGWGGYTF. CDR3 sequence (DNA): TGCAGTGCCGGATGGGGTGGCTACACCTTC. J is TRBJ1-2 and V is TRBV20-1, with D uncertain. Trimming cost V 6 bases and J 7 bases, with 9 bases left between them. The CDR3 runs to 10 residues. Germline V gives CDR1 DFQATT, CDR2 SNEGSKA (reference sequence).